The 23 T cell receptor beta chains given below trace back to one sample, sequenced in a study of T cell responses to AZD1222 COVID-19 vaccine. Clones were sequenced by immunoSEQ multiplex PCR, and TCRdb holds only the in-frame ones, with some missing. The repertoire includes about 160,000 clones, about 91% of them detected once, and 1.4% sits in the top ten. The source was peripheral blood, collected on day 0 of AZD1222 vaccination. Receptors were obtained from an adult in good health.

This clone has just a few counts. This chain uses TRBV24-1 with TRBJ1-5; 7 positions match TRBD1. This CDR3 contains 17 residues. Per the germline V gene, CDR1 is KGHDR and CDR2 is SFDVKD. V lost 4 bases and J lost 6; bases outside the gene matches: 14. The CDR3 is CATSEKMTGWPLQPQHF. The CDR3 region has the DNA TGTGCCACCAGTGAAAAGATGACAGGGTGGCCCCTTCAGCCCCAGCATTTT.

The genes are TRBV7-9 and TRBJ1-6; no reliable D call. Germline V CDR1 and CDR2: SEHNR, FQNEAQ (reference sequence). This CDR3 has 14 amino acids. Trimming shortened V by 1 base and J by 9 bases, and 10 bases separated the two germline ends. Here the CDR3 reads CASSLDPDGSPLHF. The CDR3 coding sequence is TGTGCCAGCAGCTTAGACCCCGACGGTTCACCCCTCCACTTT.

The chain has TRBV6-2 or TRBV6-3 and TRBJ2-1; 9 bases fit TRBD2. J was trimmed by 8 bases and V by 0 bases; bases with no gene match: 5. Germline V gene sequence: CDR1 MNHEY, CDR2 SVGEGT. The CDR3 totals 15 residues. CDR3 sequence reads: CASSYSSSGIDEQFF. CDR3 DNA sequence: TGTGCCAGCAGTTACTCTTCTAGCGGGATAGATGAGCAGTTCTTC.

The chain couples TRBV15 to TRBJ2-7, with TRBD2 identical over 11 bases. Germline loops: CDR1 LNHNV, CDR2 YYDKDF (reference sequence). J was trimmed by 1 base and V by 7 bases; bases with no gene match: 3. This CDR3 comprises 14 residues. The CDR3: CATNLAGGSYEQYF. The DNA of the CDR3 is TGTGCCACCAATCTAGCGGGGGGTTCCTACGAGCAGTACTTC.

In nucleotides, the CDR3 is TGTGCCAGCTCACTACAAAACACCGGGGAGCTGTTTTTT. Translation: CASSLQNTGELFF. The V and J genes are TRBV18 and TRBJ2-2; no clear D. Per the germline V gene, CDR1 is KGHSH and CDR2 is LQKENI. The CDR3 is made up of 13 amino acids. Trimming pared 4 bases from V and 2 bases from J, leaving 5 bases between.

V is TRBV4-2 and J is TRBJ1-2; D gene ambiguous. V was shortened by 1 base and J by 7 bases, with 13 bases between the two germline ends. Germline CDR1 and CDR2: LGHNA and YNFKEQ. The CDR3 is 14 residues long. DNA of the CDR3: TGTGCCAGCAGCCAAGCGGGAAACTTCGGTGGCTACACCTTC. Protein: CASSQAGNFGGYTF.

This sequence joins TRBV6-4 and TRBJ2-2, with 10 bases that match TRBD2. Trimming took 5 bases from V and 4 from J; bases not matched to a gene: 4. Looked up from germline, CDR1 is MRHNA and CDR2 is SNTAGT. The CDR3 loop spans 15 amino acids. The CDR3 sequence is CASSSAGGSTGELFF. The CDR3 nucleotides read TGTGCCAGCAGTTCAGCGGGGGGGTCCACCGGGGAGCTGTTTTTT.

The CDR3 region is CASSLQGAVTEAFF. CDR3 coding DNA: TGTGCCAGCAGTTTACAGGGGGCCGTCACTGAAGCTTTCTTT. J is TRBJ1-1 and V is TRBV27; 8 bases agree with TRBD1. This CDR3 region has 14 residues. The germline V gene encodes CDR1 MNHEY and CDR2 SMNVEV (reference sequence). V dropped 2 bases and J dropped 4; count of bases not matched to a gene: 3.

The chain has TRBV7-9 and TRBJ1-4, with a weak D call TRBD1 (6 bases). CDR1 and CDR2 (germline): SEHNR, FQNEAQ (reference sequence). The ends were cut back, 1 base at V and 8 bases at J, with 20 bases in the middle. The CDR3 consists of 17 residues. The chain's CDR3 is CASSLVADSEGEEKLFF. The DNA of the CDR3 is TGTGCCAGCAGCTTAGTGGCTGATTCAGAGGGGGAAGAAAAACTGTTTTTT.

The CDR3 nucleotides read TGTGCCAGCAGTCGGACTAGCGGGAGGGCCTCGGATGAGCAGTTCTTC. It codes for CASSRTSGRASDEQFF. The rearrangement joins TRBV28 to TRBJ2-1, with 15 nucleotides matching TRBD2. CDR3 size: 16 residues. The V segment lost 5 bases and the J segment 8 bases; nucleotides outside the gene matches: 7. In germline, CDR1 is MDHEN, CDR2 SYDVKM.

The CDR3 protein is CASSFTRNTEAFF. The CDR3 coding sequence is TGTGCCAGCAGCTTTACGAGGAACACTGAAGCTTTCTTT. J is TRBJ1-1 and V is TRBV5-5; D call uncertain. V was shortened by 2 bases and J by 1 base, with 6 bases between the two germline ends. This CDR3 has 13 residues. Per the germline V gene, CDR1 is SGHKS and CDR2 is YYEKEE (reference sequence). Full variable domain (outside the CDR3, taken from reference TRBV5-5 and TRBJ1-1): DAGVTQSPTHLIKTRGQQVTLRCSPISGHKSVSWYQQVLGQGPQFIFQYYEKEERGRGNFPDRFSARQFPNYSSELNVNALLLGDSALYLCASSFTRNTEAFFGQGTRLTVV.

The count of this clone is one. J is TRBJ1-5 and V is TRBV7-9, with TRBD1 matching 8 bases. The ends lost 2 bases at V and 4 bases at J; junction bases unmatched: 10. The CDR3 covers 17 residues. CDR1 and CDR2 from the germline V gene are SEHNR and FQNEAQ (reference sequence). CDR3 region: CASSLPPRQGLNQPQHF. DNA for the CDR3: TGTGCCAGCAGCTTACCCCCTCGACAGGGGTTAAATCAGCCCCAGCATTTT. Supplemented by reference TRBV7-9 and TRBJ1-5, the full variable domain reads DTGVSQNPRHKITKRGQNVTFRCDPISEHNRLYWYRQTLGQGPEFLTYFQNEAQLEKSRLLSDRFSAERPKGSFSTLEIQRTEQGDSAMYLCASSLPPRQGLNQPQHFGDGTRLSIL.

V usage is TRBV18 and J usage is TRBJ1-1; 7 bases line up with TRBD1. CDR1 is KGHSH, CDR2 LQKENI, per germline. J lost 5 bases, V lost 1 base, and 13 bases had no gene match. The CDR3 contains 17 residues. CDR3 DNA: TGTGCCAGCTCACCACTCGAGGCCCTCAGGGGGGATACTGAAGCTTTCTTT. Translating gives CASSPLEALRGDTEAFF.

The chain is built from TRBV30 and TRBJ2-7; 8 nucleotides line up with TRBD2. The CDR3 has 13 residues. The V gene end was trimmed by 3 bases and the J gene end by 5 bases; junction bases not matched to a gene: 6. Per the germline V gene, CDR1 is GTSNPN and CDR2 is SVGIG (reference sequence). The CDR3 sequence is CAWRLGGRNEQYF. The DNA for the CDR3 is TGTGCCTGGAGACTAGGCGGGAGGAACGAGCAGTACTTC.

This rearrangement joins TRBV30 to TRBJ1-1; D is possibly TRBD1 (5 bases). The CDR3 has 12 amino acids. Germline lookup yields CDR1 GTSNPN and CDR2 SVGIG (reference sequence). V lost 3 bases to trimming and J lost 4 bases, with 9 bases between them. The CDR3 region has the DNA TGTGCCTGGAGGGCGGGGGTCACTGAAGCTTTCTTT. Translating it yields CAWRAGVTEAFF.

This clone was detected a few times. The genes are TRBV9 and TRBJ1-1; D remains ambiguous. V was trimmed by 2 bases and J by 11 bases, leaving 13 bases between them. In germline, CDR1 is SGDLS, CDR2 YYNGEE. The CDR3 sequence is 12 residues long. As DNA, the CDR3 is TGTGCCAGCAGCGTCTCCGGGGAGGGCGCTTTCTTT. Translating gives CASSVSGEGAFF. Full variable domain (outside the CDR3, taken from reference TRBV9 and TRBJ1-1): DSGVTQTPKHLITATGQRVTLRCSPRSGDLSVYWYQQSLDQGLQFLIQYYNGEERAKGNILERFSAQQFPDLHSELNLSSLELGDSALYFCASSVSGEGAFFGQGTRLTVV.

The genes are TRBV7-6 and TRBJ1-5, with unresolved D. CDR3 length equals 13 residues. Looked up from germline, CDR1 is SGHVS and CDR2 is FNYEAQ. Between the trimmed V and J ends, which lost 1 base and 6 bases, there was a span of 7 bases. The CDR3 DNA reads TGTGCCAGCAGCTTAGGGTCCGGTCAGCCCCAGCATTTT. Translated, it gives CASSLGSGQPQHF.

The chain employs TRBV19 and TRBJ2-7; D gene unclear. Trimming cost V 1 base and J 7 bases, with 5 bases left between them. Germline V gene lookup returns CDR1 LNHDA and CDR2 SQIVND (reference sequence). The CDR3 contains 11 residues. The CDR3 DNA follows: TGTGCCAGTAGTATAGGGATGGAGCAGTACTTC. Protein: CASSIGMEQYF.

The V and J genes are TRBV19 and TRBJ2-1, with D unresolved. The V and J ends lost 1 base and 10 bases respectively, with 5 bases between them. CDR1 is LNHDA and CDR2 is SQIVND in the germline V gene (reference sequence). The CDR3 runs 11 residues. CDR3 loop: CASSIVDEQFF. Here the CDR3 DNA reads TGTGCCAGTAGTATAGTAGACGAGCAGTTCTTC.

This rearrangement joins TRBV6-2 or TRBV6-3 to TRBJ2-2, with 11 bases matching TRBD2. Looked up from germline, CDR1 is MNHEY and CDR2 is SVGEGT. The CDR3 is 18 residues long. V trimming: 2 bases; J trimming: 6 bases; junction bases outside the gene matches: 11. The CDR3 reads CASSYLILAGVHPGELFF. CDR3 DNA: TGTGCCAGCAGTTACCTGATACTAGCGGGGGTTCATCCCGGGGAGCTGTTTTTT.

The genes are TRBV7-9 and TRBJ1-2, with 7 bases identical to TRBD1. J gave up 6 bases and V 4 bases, and 14 bases lay outside the gene matches. The CDR3 is 16 amino acids. The germline V gene encodes CDR1 SEHNR and CDR2 FQNEAQ (reference sequence). The CDR3 loop reads CASSSTDRVLSDGYTF. CDR3 coding DNA: TGTGCCAGCAGCTCTACTGACAGGGTATTAAGCGATGGCTACACCTTC.

This clone was detected once. The chain recombines TRBV28 with TRBJ2-5; D might be TRBD1 or TRBD2, each matching 5 bases. Germline V gene data show CDR1 as MDHEN and CDR2 as SYDVKM. V was pared by 7 bases and J by 4 bases, with 13 bases between. The CDR3 loop spans 13 amino acids. CDR3 region: CASTPGTIETQYF. In DNA, the CDR3 is TGTGCCAGCACACCCGGGACGATAGAGACCCAGTACTTC.

The rearrangement uses TRBV28 and TRBJ1-5; tentatively, D is TRBD1 (5 bases). Germline V CDR1 and CDR2: MDHEN, SYDVKM. V dropped 10 bases and J dropped 2 bases, with 18 bases sitting between them. The CDR3 length is 15 residues. This CDR3 is CAIYESGGGNQPQHF. In nucleotides, the CDR3 is TGTGCCATCTATGAGAGTGGGGGTGGCAATCAGCCCCAGCATTTT. Full variable domain (remainder filled in from reference TRBV28 and TRBJ1-5): DVKVTQSSRYLVKRTGEKVFLECVQDMDHENMFWYRQDPGLGLRLIYFSYDVKMKEKGDIPEGYSVSREKKERFSLILESASTNQTSMYLCAIYESGGGNQPQHFGDGTRLSIL.